Listed here are 28 T cell receptor beta chains from one sample, sequenced in a study of blood T cells in healthy people across ages. Primed by a sample-barcoded 5' primer and a J-beta primer mix, a second PCR proceeded for about 6 to 11 cycles. TCRdb itself ran the 5' RACE reads through MiXCR, one entry per CDR3 protein. In the table there are around 990,000 distinct CDR3 sequences, about 25% of which are singletons. The sample was also linked to a second study, of T cells of mothers and their children.

The sample comprised blood. Source of these receptors: a girl aged 2-9 years in good health.

The J gene is TRBJ1-2, the V gene TRBV2; 8 nucleotides match TRBD1. Trimming took 6 bases from V and 0 from J; bases not matched to a gene: 9. CDR1 SNHLY and CDR2 FYNNEI come from the germline V gene. CDR3 length: 16 amino acids. The CDR3 coding sequence is TGTGCCAGCAGGAAGGACAGGGAGTTAGCTAACTATGGCTACACCTTC. Translated, it gives CASRKDRELANYGYTF.

V is TRBV3-1 and J is TRBJ2-7, with D unclear. Germline values: CDR1 LGHDT, CDR2 YNNKEL (reference sequence). Deletions cut 1 base from V and 5 bases from J, with 6 bases between. This CDR3 region has 12 residues. The CDR3 here is CASSQVENEQYF. Written as DNA, the CDR3 is TGTGCCAGCAGCCAAGTGGAGAACGAGCAGTACTTC.

This clonotype came up a few times. The chain is built from TRBV7-2 and TRBJ2-7; no definite D call. V lost 1 base, J lost 0 bases, and 10 bases lay in between. The CDR3 has 15 amino acids. Germline CDR1 SGHTA, CDR2 FQGNSA. In DNA form, the CDR3 reads TGTGCCAGCAGCTTAGAAAGGATGAGCTCCTACGAGCAGTACTTC. It is translated as CASSLERMSSYEQYF.

The rearrangement joins TRBV5-5 to TRBJ2-3; no clear D. Germline values: CDR1 SGHKS, CDR2 YYEKEE (reference sequence). CDR3 size: 14 residues. V was trimmed by 0 bases and J by 4 bases, leaving 9 bases between them. The CDR3 sequence: CASSLGAEADTQYF. As DNA, the CDR3 is TGTGCCAGCAGCTTGGGGGCTGAAGCAGATACGCAGTATTTT.

This clonotype showed up just a few times. This CDR3 is CASSGGMGEQYF. The CDR3 DNA is TGCGCCAGCAGCGGAGGAATGGGCGAGCAGTACTTC. The genes are TRBV5-1 and TRBJ2-7; tentative D call: TRBD2 (5 bases). This CDR3 has 12 residues. Germline V CDR1 and CDR2: SGHRS, YFSETQ. Trimming stripped 4 bases from V and 6 bases from J, with 11 bases between.

This clonotype appeared a few times. The chain is built from TRBV9 and TRBJ1-1; D is ambiguous. This CDR3 has 13 residues. CDR1 is SGDLS and CDR2 is YYNGEE in the germline V gene. V shed 0 bases and J shed 4 bases, with 7 bases lying between them. The CDR3 bases are TGTGCCAGCAGCGTAGAGGGAGCCACTGAAGCTTTCTTT. This codes for CASSVEGATEAFF.

This clonotype was counted between two and nine times. CDR3 in DNA: TGTGCCAGCAGTTTAGATTCCCTAGGGGGCTACGAGCAGTACTTC. Translated: CASSLDSLGGYEQYF. The chain couples TRBV28 to TRBJ2-7; perhaps TRBD1 as D (6 bases). The CDR3 totals 15 residues. Germline values: CDR1 MDHEN, CDR2 SYDVKM. V was cut by 2 bases and J by 3 bases, with 14 bases left in between.

A few counts support this clonotype. V gene TRBV20-1 combines with J gene TRBJ1-1; D not certain. Germline loops: CDR1 DFQATT, CDR2 SNEGSKA (reference sequence). The CDR3 is 15 residues long. Trimming removed 2 bases from V and 0 bases from J, with 13 bases in between. CDR3 sequence reads: CSARRPSLLNTEAFF. For the CDR3, the DNA is TGCAGTGCTAGAAGACCAAGCCTCCTGAACACTGAAGCTTTCTTT.

The chain is built from TRBV5-1 and TRBJ2-5; D unresolved. The DNA end is more similar to TRBJ2-7, so the J call may be wrong. This CDR3 has 13 amino acids. CDR1 and CDR2 (germline): SGHRS, YFSETQ. The chain's CDR3 is CASSLESAYEQYF. DNA for the CDR3: TGCGCCAGCAGCTTGGAGTCGGCCTACGAGCAGTACTTC.

V is TRBV7-2 and J is TRBJ1-1, with TRBD1 as a possible D gene (6 bases). The germline V gene has CDR1 SGHTA and CDR2 FQGNSA. The CDR3 length is 15 residues. Between the trimmed V and J ends, which lost 2 bases and 1 base, there was a span of 11 bases. The CDR3 spells CASSLTTDRNTEAFF. In nucleotides, the CDR3 is TGTGCCAGCAGCTTAACCACGGACAGGAACACTGAAGCTTTCTTT.

This chain uses TRBV29-1 with TRBJ1-2; 8 bases align to TRBD1. The CDR3 runs 14 residues. With V trimmed by 4 bases and J by 8 bases, 12 bases remained unmatched. Per the germline V gene, CDR1 is SQVTM and CDR2 is ANQGSEA. The CDR3 spells CSVGGVRGQEGYTF. The CDR3 DNA reads as TGCAGCGTTGGCGGGGTCAGGGGGCAGGAGGGCTACACCTTC.

The CDR3 loop is CASLGLSGYGYTF. In nucleotides, the CDR3 is TGTGCCAGCCTCGGGTTATCAGGCTATGGCTACACCTTC. The rearrangement uses TRBV6-5 and TRBJ1-2, with D unresolved. Germline loops: CDR1 MNHEY, CDR2 SVGAGI. The germline V and J ends were trimmed by 8 bases and 4 bases, with 14 bases remaining between them. CDR3 length: 13 residues.

The chain has TRBV20-1 and TRBJ2-3, with 11 bases matching TRBD2. V trimming: 8 bases; J trimming: 3 bases; junction bases outside the gene matches: 4. Germline lookup yields CDR1 DFQATT and CDR2 SNEGSKA (reference sequence). The CDR3 is made up of 13 amino acids. The CDR3 sequence is CSQIAGGTDTQYF. As DNA, the CDR3 is TGCAGTCAAATAGCGGGGGGGACAGATACGCAGTATTTT.

The chain employs TRBV20-1 and TRBJ2-1; D possibly corresponds to TRBD2 (5 bases). This CDR3 region has 14 residues. The germline V gene has CDR1 DFQATT and CDR2 SNEGSKA (reference sequence). V was cut by 6 bases and J by 1 base, with 13 bases left in between. The CDR3 sequence is CSALPRESYNEQFF. CDR3 sequence (DNA): TGCAGTGCCCTACCCCGGGAATCCTACAATGAGCAGTTCTTC.

There are a few counts of this clonotype. This chain uses TRBV12-3 or TRBV12-4 with TRBJ1-2, with TRBD1 identical over 8 bases. The CDR3 is 13 amino acids. J was trimmed by 8 bases and V by 6 bases; bases with no gene match: 8. The CDR3 bases are TGTGCCAGCAGCACGAGCAGGGGGCTGGGCTACACCTTC. Translation: CASSTSRGLGYTF.

V and J are TRBV19 and TRBJ2-1; D is uncertain. This CDR3 has 14 residues. CDR1 and CDR2 (germline): LNHDA, SQIVND (reference sequence). Trimming left V 6 bases short and J 0 bases short, with 9 bases between. CDR3 sequence reads: CASSEKGSYNEQFF. The CDR3 DNA follows: TGTGCCAGTAGCGAGAAAGGCTCCTACAATGAGCAGTTCTTC.

The chain carries TRBV12-3 or TRBV12-4 and TRBJ1-3; D not certain. Trimming pared 7 bases from V and 0 bases from J, leaving 10 bases between. The CDR3 consists of 14 residues. The CDR3 protein is CASKLTNSGNTIYF. In DNA form, the CDR3 reads TGTGCCAGCAAATTGACAAACTCTGGAAACACCATATATTTT.

V is TRBV10-3 and J is TRBJ2-4, with D perhaps matching TRBD1 (5 bases). Germline lookup yields CDR1 ENHRY and CDR2 SYGVKD. CDR3 length: 15 amino acids. V was cut by 6 bases and J by 6 bases, with 18 bases left in between. DNA of the CDR3: TGTGCCATCAGGGAAGATTCCGGGCAGGGAAACATTCAGTACTTC. Its protein product is CAIREDSGQGNIQYF.

This clonotype was detected only a few times. The chain is built from TRBV4-2 and TRBJ2-7; D possibly uses TRBD1 or TRBD2 (5 bases each). V was cut by 4 bases and J by 5 bases, with 12 bases left in between. The CDR3 is 13 residues long. Germline V lookup: CDR1 LGHNA, CDR2 YNFKEQ. The CDR3 sequence: CASSPPQGDEQYF. DNA of the CDR3: TGTGCCAGCAGCCCCCCGCAGGGAGACGAGCAGTACTTC.

This clonotype was observed a handful of times. The rearrangement links TRBV13 to TRBJ1-6, with a possible D match to TRBD1 (6 bases). The CDR3 is 12 residues long. The V gene lost 6 bases and the J gene lost 10 bases, with 10 bases spanning the gap. Germline-derived CDR1 and CDR2 are PRHDT and FYEKMQ (reference sequence). The CDR3 region is CASSSDRSPLHF. The CDR3 DNA reads as TGTGCCAGCAGTTCTGACAGGTCACCCCTCCACTTT.

In its sample, this clonotype was seen a few times. The chain recombines TRBV2 with TRBJ2-5; possible D gene TRBD2, 5 bases. Matching the DNA end better, TRBJ2-7 makes the J call doubtful. The CDR3 runs to 13 residues. Germline V gene sequence: CDR1 SNHLY, CDR2 FYNNEI. DNA for the CDR3: TGTGCCAGCACCCAGGACTTTTCCAGCGAGCAGTACTTC. Residues: CASTQDFSSEQYF.

This chain joins TRBV6-1 and TRBJ1-4, with a tentative D call TRBD1 (5 bases). V lost 3 bases to trimming and J lost 8 bases, with 25 bases between them. The CDR3 is made up of 18 amino acids. In germline, CDR1 is MNHNS, CDR2 SASEGT. DNA for the CDR3: TGTGCCAGCAGTGAGCCTCTATTCAGGACAAGGGTCCGGGAAAAACTGTTTTTT. This sequence encodes CASSEPLFRTRVREKLFF.

This clonotype was found a few times. The J gene is TRBJ1-1, the V gene TRBV5-1, with 8 bases matching TRBD1. The V gene end was trimmed by 1 base and the J gene end by 6 bases; junction bases not matched to a gene: 5. CDR3 size: 14 residues. Germline V lookup: CDR1 SGHRS, CDR2 YFSETQ. This CDR3 is CASSLWTGSAEAFF. The CDR3 DNA reads as TGCGCCAGCAGCTTGTGGACAGGGAGCGCTGAAGCTTTCTTT.

The V gene is TRBV6-5, the J gene TRBJ2-1, with D possibly TRBD2 on 6 matching bases. V dropped 6 bases and J dropped 8 bases, with 14 bases sitting between them. Germline assignment: CDR1 MNHEY and CDR2 SVGAGI. The CDR3 consists of 13 residues. DNA of the CDR3: TGTGCCAGCAGCGGGAGCGTTATTTATGAGCAGTTCTTC. Amino acid sequence: CASSGSVIYEQFF.

Only a few counts were recorded for this clonotype. Sequence at one end of the junction differs from germline and may be a read error. The chain combines TRBV7-2 with TRBJ2-7; 9 positions agree with TRBD2. This CDR3 has 16 residues. The germline V gene encodes CDR1 SGHTA and CDR2 FQGNSA. The CDR3 sequence is CASSLGIAGVPYEQCF. CDR3 sequence (DNA): TGTGCCAGCAGCTTAGGTATAGCGGGAGTTCCCTACGAGCAGTGCTTC.

The chain has TRBV20-1 and TRBJ1-1; D is ambiguous. Trimming took off 3 bases at V and 1 base at J, with 6 bases between the two ends. The CDR3 is 12 residues long. Germline V gene data show CDR1 as DFQATT and CDR2 as SNEGSKA (reference sequence). The CDR3 spells CSASSANTEAFF. Written as DNA, the CDR3 is TGCAGTGCTAGTTCCGCGAACACTGAAGCTTTCTTT.

The V and J genes are TRBV5-1 and TRBJ2-3; the match to TRBD1 covers 7 bases. Germline-derived CDR1 and CDR2 are SGHRS and YFSETQ. V lost 4 bases and J lost 1; bases outside the gene matches: 6. CDR3 length: 15 residues. The CDR3 reads CASSGQVWGTDTQYF. The CDR3 DNA sequence: TGCGCCAGCAGCGGACAGGTCTGGGGCACAGATACGCAGTATTTT.

The chain carries TRBV13 and TRBJ1-2; TRBD1 is a possible D gene (5 bases). CDR3 length: 13 amino acids. The germline V and J ends were trimmed by 4 bases and 4 bases, with 10 bases remaining between them. CDR1 and CDR2 from the germline V gene are PRHDT and FYEKMQ (reference sequence). CDR3 amino acids: CASSSTESYGYTF. CDR3 bases: TGTGCCAGCAGCTCGACAGAGAGCTATGGCTACACCTTC.